The rows below give T cell receptor beta chains drawn from one sample of a study of blood T cell repertoires in COVID-19. TCRdb's table, derived via immunoSEQ multiplex PCR, lists solely in-frame clones and lacks some. The table includes 310,000 or so clones, about 82% detected once. The sequencing sample was made of peripheral blood. The receptors here all came from a woman between 45 and 60 years old with acute or convalescent COVID-19. CDR3s include the opening cysteine and the closing phenylalanine or tryptophan. The D gene is left open where the match is weak. A row's size may be missing; if present it is once, few, many or a size class.

TRBV7-3	TRBJ2-7	-	-	TGTGCCAGCAGCATCCCGGAGGGTCGCTACGAGCAGTACTTC	CASSIPEGRYEQYF
TRBV5-4	TRBJ2-5	TRBD2	once	TGTGCCAGCAGCCCCCCCCCAGGGGTAGCGGGGGGCGGGGAGACCCAGTACTTC	CASSPPPGVAGGGETQYF
TRBV12-3/TRBV12-4	TRBJ1-2	-	few	TGTGCCAGCAGTGGCCGCAGGGGCTATGGCTACACCTTC	CASSGRRGYGYTF
TRBV7-2	TRBJ2-2	-	-	TGTGCCAGCAGCTTAGAACAGTGGACTCTAGACACCGGGGAGCTGTTTTTT	CASSLEQWTLDTGELFF
TRBV5-1	TRBJ2-6	TRBD1	-	TGCGCCAGCAGCTTGCCAGGGGGCTCTGGGGCCAACGTCCTGACTTTC	CASSLPGGSGANVLTF
TRBV27	TRBJ1-2	-	-	TGTGCCAGCAGTTTAGGTAGGGGCTTGGGCTACACCTTC	CASSLGRGLGYTF
TRBV6-5	TRBJ1-6	-	-	TGTGCCAGCTCTTTGGCCTCGGGGGATTCACCCCTCCACTTT	CASSLASGDSPLHF
TRBV19	TRBJ2-3	-	few	TGTGCCAGTAATAGGGGCGAGATGGATACGCAGTATTTT	CASNRGEMDTQYF
TRBV24-1	TRBJ2-3	TRBD1	-	TGTGCCACCAGTGAACCACCGGGACAGGGTTCAGATACGCAGTATTTT	CATSEPPGQGSDTQYF
TRBV5-1	TRBJ2-1	TRBD2	once	TGCGCCAGCAGCTCTGGGACTAGCGGCCTCAGGAATGAGCAGTTCTTC	CASSSGTSGLRNEQFF
TRBV19	TRBJ2-1	TRBD2	once	TGTGCCAGTAGTAAACCCTCTAGCGGGAGAACCTACAATGAGCAGTTCTTC	CASSKPSSGRTYNEQFF
TRBV7-9	TRBJ1-2	-	-	TGTGCCAGCAGCTTTAACCAGAAACCTGGCTATGGCTACACCTTC	CASSFNQKPGYGYTF
TRBV24-1	TRBJ2-1	TRBD1	-	TGTGCCACCAGTGAGTTGACAGGGGATGAGCAGTTCTTC	CATSELTGDEQFF
TRBV4-1	TRBJ1-4	TRBD1	-	TGCGCCAGCAGCCAAGATAAGGGACAGGGGGCAACTAATGAAAAACTGTTTTTT	CASSQDKGQGATNEKLFF
TRBV7-3	TRBJ2-2	-	-	TGTGCCAGCAGCACGTCCGCGACTACTGCCGGGGAGCTGTTTTTT	CASSTSATTAGELFF
TRBV11-1	TRBJ2-1	TRBD2	-	TGTGCCAGCAGCTGGTTCGAGCGGGAGGGCGACAATGAGCAGTTCTTC	CASSWFEREGDNEQFF
TRBV19	TRBJ2-3	TRBD2	once	TGTGCCAGTATGGGAACCCTTGGGGGTCGGGGGGCAGATACGCAGTATTTT	CASMGTLGGRGADTQYF
TRBV28	TRBJ2-3	TRBD2	-	TGTGCCAGCAGTTCAAGCCGACTAGCGGGAGAGGGTTTGGGAGATACGCAGTATTTT	CASSSSRLAGEGLGDTQYF
TRBV11-2	TRBJ1-5	-	-	TGTGCCAGCAGCTTTTTTACAACCTCTAATCAGCCCCAGCATTTT	CASSFFTTSNQPQHF
TRBV5-4	TRBJ2-5	TRBD2	-	TGTGCCAGCAGCGGGACTAGTATATGGGAGACCCAGTACTTC	CASSGTSIWETQYF